Described below is a single TCR beta chain sequence and its context. This CDR3 spans 15 amino acids. V was trimmed by 0 bases and J by 3 bases, leaving 12 bases between them. The germline V gene has CDR1 SGHDN and CDR2 FVKESK. TCRdb redid the calling of the 5' RACE reads with MiXCR, one entry per CDR3 protein. This sample has hundreds of thousands of distinct CDR3 sequences, with more than 9% found just once. The record originates from a study of identical twins. The data also belong to a second study, concerning yellow fever vaccine responses in identical twins.

This sequence was found in a woman aged 18-30 years in good health. The specimen sequenced was CD8+ T cells sorted from blood. The V and J genes are TRBV14 and TRBJ2-7; a weak D match, TRBD1 (5 bases). The CDR3 reads CASSQDRAGHYEQYF. The CDR3, as DNA: TGTGCCAGCAGCCAAGATAGGGCAGGACACTACGAGCAGTACTTC. Complete variable domain (other parts from reference TRBV14 and TRBJ2-7): EAGVTQFPSHSVIEKGQTVTLRCDPISGHDNLYWYRRVMGKEIKFLLHFVKESKQDESGMPNNRFLAERTGGTYSTLKVQPAELEDSGVYFCASSQDRAGHYEQYFGPGTRLTVT.